Following are 19 T cell receptor beta chains from one sample sequenced in a study of OX40 agonist ivuxolimab in advanced cancers. Some clones are missing from TCRdb's copy, which holds only in-frame ones; the method was immunoSEQ multiplex PCR. The sample includes 25,000 to 35,000 clones, around 80% seen only once; the top ten take under 30%. This sample comprised CD4+ or CD8+ T cells sorted from blood, obtained in a trial of the OX40 agonist ivuxolimab. Source of these receptors: an adult with an advanced solid tumor such as melanoma, head and neck, liver or kidney cancer.

The rearrangement uses TRBV6-1 and TRBJ1-2; TRBD1 aligns across 8 bases. CDR3 length equals 14 residues. Looked up from germline, CDR1 is MNHNS and CDR2 is SASEGT. V shed 7 bases and J 0 bases; nucleotides not matched to a gene: 4. CDR3 residues: CASKGQVANYGYTF. CDR3 sequence (DNA): TGTGCCAGCAAGGGACAGGTAGCTAACTATGGCTACACCTTC.

The gene calls are TRBV11-2 and TRBJ2-3; D uncertain. Looked up from germline, CDR1 is SGHAT and CDR2 is FQNNGV. The CDR3 totals 13 residues. The V gene lost 6 bases and the J gene lost 1 base, with 8 bases spanning the gap. The CDR3 here is CASRKLGTDTQYF. For the CDR3, the DNA is TGTGCCAGCAGAAAGCTCGGCACAGATACGCAGTATTTT.

This chain links TRBV2 with TRBJ2-1; no firm D call. This CDR3 region has 11 residues. CDR1 and CDR2 (germline): SNHLY, FYNNEI. V was shortened by 10 bases and J by 8 bases, with 12 bases between the two germline ends. CDR3 region: CATRIEYEQFF. Written as DNA, the CDR3 is TGTGCCACCCGAATTGAGTATGAGCAGTTCTTC. The complete variable domain, with remaining parts taken from reference TRBV2 and TRBJ2-1, reads EPEVTQTPSHQVTQMGQEVILRCVPISNHLYFYWYRQILGQKVEFLVSFYNNEISEKSEIFDDQFSVERPDGSNFTLKIRSTKLEDSAMYFCATRIEYEQFFGPGTRLTVL.

V usage is TRBV18 and J usage is TRBJ1-2; D remains unclear. The germline V and J ends were trimmed by 5 bases and 8 bases, with 12 bases remaining between them. This CDR3 has 12 residues. Germline CDR1 KGHSH, CDR2 LQKENI. The CDR3 loop reads CASSGSGDGYTF. CDR3 DNA sequence: TGTGCCAGCTCAGGGTCGGGTGACGGCTACACCTTC.

The chain has TRBV11-3 and TRBJ2-2; 11 bases are a match to TRBD2. Germline CDR1 reads SGHNT; CDR2 reads YENEEA. The CDR3 is made up of 17 amino acids. Trimming removed 8 bases from V and 0 bases from J; junction bases left unmatched: 8. In DNA form, the CDR3 reads TGTGCCAGCGCCGCCGGGACTAGCGGAGCGAACACCGGGGAGCTGTTTTTT. Its translation is CASAAGTSGANTGELFF.

This chain connects TRBV11-2 to TRBJ1-5; TRBD1 matches 7 bases. Germline lookup yields CDR1 SGHAT and CDR2 FQNNGV. The V gene end was trimmed by 4 bases and the J gene end by 4 bases; junction bases not matched to a gene: 4. This CDR3 has 14 residues. Here the CDR3 reads CASSSPGQNQPQHF. In DNA form, the CDR3 reads TGTGCCAGCAGCTCTCCGGGACAGAATCAGCCCCAGCATTTT.

The chain combines TRBV6-6 with TRBJ1-5; 8 positions agree with TRBD1. Germline loops: CDR1 MNHNY, CDR2 SVGAGI (reference sequence). This CDR3 has 14 residues. J gave up 5 bases and V 2 bases, and 2 bases lay outside the gene matches. This chain's CDR3 is CASSYPTGDQPQHF. In DNA form, the CDR3 reads TGTGCCAGCAGTTACCCGACAGGGGATCAGCCCCAGCATTTT.

The chain recombines TRBV4-1 with TRBJ2-7; D not certain. The CDR3 runs 16 residues. V lost 5 bases, J lost 0 bases, and 17 bases lay in between. Germline loops: CDR1 MGHRA, CDR2 YSYEKL. Written as DNA, the CDR3 is TGCGCCAGCAGCTTTGAAATCTTTTCGAGCTCCTACGAGCAGTACTTC. This gives the protein CASSFEIFSSSYEQYF.

This clone was recorded a few times. The genes are TRBV14 and TRBJ1-1, with 8 bases fitting TRBD1. Per germline, CDR1 SGHDN and CDR2 FVKESK. V was pared by 4 bases and J by 6 bases, with 10 bases of the junction left unmatched. This CDR3 comprises 15 residues. CDR3 DNA: TGTGCCAGCAGCCTAACTGGACAGGGAAGAGCTGAAGCTTTCTTT. Protein sequence: CASSLTGQGRAEAFF.

The rearrangement uses TRBV28 and TRBJ1-3; D is perhaps TRBD1 (5 bases). V lost 3 bases to trimming and J lost 0 bases, with 12 bases between them. The CDR3 consists of 16 residues. CDR1 and CDR2 from the germline V gene are MDHEN and SYDVKM. The DNA for the CDR3 is TGTGCCAGCAGTTTTAGATTGACAGCCTCTGGAAACACCATATATTTT. Residues: CASSFRLTASGNTIYF.

The chain joins TRBV7-9 to TRBJ1-5, with a tentative D call TRBD1 (5 bases). This CDR3 comprises 12 residues. Trimming cost V 3 bases and J 8 bases, with 8 bases left between them. Germline CDR1 and CDR2: SEHNR and FQNEAQ (reference sequence). The CDR3 loop is CASSLGGEPQHF. The DNA for the CDR3 is TGTGCCAGCAGCTTGGGGGGGGAGCCCCAGCATTTT.

The chain has TRBV7-2 and TRBJ1-2, with no clear D. CDR3 length: 12 residues. V was shortened by 5 bases and J by 7 bases, with 11 bases between the two germline ends. Germline V gives CDR1 SGHTA, CDR2 FQGNSA. The CDR3 here is CASSPRVGGYTF. The CDR3 coding sequence is TGTGCCAGCAGCCCTAGGGTGGGTGGCTACACCTTC. Filled out from reference TRBV7-2 and TRBJ1-2, the complete variable domain reads GAGVSQSPSNKVTEKGKDVELRCDPISGHTALYWYRQSLGQGLEFLIYFQGNSAPDKSGLPSDRFSAERTGGSVSTLTIQRTQQEDSAVYLCASSPRVGGYTFGSGTRLTVV.

The chain has TRBV9 and TRBJ1-3; D not certain. Germline assignment: CDR1 SGDLS and CDR2 YYNGEE. The CDR3 has 14 amino acids. V was cut by 0 bases and J by 2 bases, with 6 bases left in between. CDR3 DNA sequence: TGTGCCAGCAGCGTAGGGTTCGCTGGAAACACCATATATTTT. Amino acid sequence: CASSVGFAGNTIYF.

The V gene is TRBV5-1, the J gene TRBJ1-3; no clear D. CDR3 size: 15 residues. CDR1 and CDR2 from the germline V gene are SGHRS and YFSETQ. V was pared by 4 bases and J by 4 bases, with 15 bases between. Written as DNA, the CDR3 is TGCGCCAGCAGCCCAGGTTCGGCAGAGGGAAACACCATATATTTT. It specifies CASSPGSAEGNTIYF. The full variable domain, its missing parts supplied by reference TRBV5-1 and TRBJ1-3, is KAGVTQTPRYLIKTRGQQVTLSCSPISGHRSVSWYQQTPGQGLQFLFEYFSETQRNKGNFPGRFSGRQFSNSRSEMNVSTLELGDSALYLCASSPGSAEGNTIYFGEGSWLTVV.

By frequency in the sample, this clone is medium-sized. V gene TRBV2 combines with J gene TRBJ1-3; D gene uncertain. The CDR3 spans 14 residues. Trimming removed 4 bases at V and 3 bases at J, with 10 bases between. CDR1 SNHLY and CDR2 FYNNEI come from the germline V gene. In DNA form, the CDR3 reads TGTGCCAGCAGTGTAGAGGGTAGTGGAAACACCATATATTTT. Translating gives CASSVEGSGNTIYF.

The chain combines TRBV29-1 with TRBJ2-5; TRBD1 agrees at 8 bases. In germline, CDR1 is SQVTM, CDR2 ANQGSEA. The V segment lost 6 bases and the J segment 5 bases; nucleotides outside the gene matches: 17. The CDR3 contains 16 residues. The CDR3 loop reads CSVMGTGRDFRETQYF. The CDR3 DNA reads as TGCAGCGTAATGGGGACAGGTAGAGATTTTAGGGAGACCCAGTACTTC.

This clone appeared a few times. The chain combines TRBV5-1 with TRBJ2-7; D possibly matches TRBD1 or TRBD2 (5 bases each). Germline-derived CDR1 and CDR2 are SGHRS and YFSETQ. V was cut by 4 bases and J by 7 bases, with 18 bases left in between. CDR3 length equals 14 residues. The CDR3 nucleotides are TGCGCCAGCAGCCGGGGTCCCGGGGCGGGTGAGCAGTACTTC. As protein: CASSRGPGAGEQYF.

V usage is TRBV2 and J usage is TRBJ2-2, with D perhaps matching TRBD1 (5 bases). Per germline, CDR1 SNHLY and CDR2 FYNNEI. The CDR3 length is 14 residues. V shed 4 bases and J shed 0 bases, with 6 bases lying between them. For the CDR3, the DNA is TGTGCCAGCAGTGCGGACACGAACACCGGGGAGCTGTTTTTT. Protein product: CASSADTNTGELFF.

The chain carries TRBV28 and TRBJ2-3, with 7 bases matching TRBD1. Per the germline V gene, CDR1 is MDHEN and CDR2 is SYDVKM. Germline trimming cut 6 bases from V and 2 bases from J; bases unmatched to any gene: 8. CDR3 length equals 15 residues. This chain's CDR3 is CASSPADRTTDTQYF. In DNA form, the CDR3 reads TGTGCCAGCAGCCCTGCGGACAGGACCACAGATACGCAGTATTTT. Full variable domain (missing parts from reference TRBV28 and TRBJ2-3): DVKVTQSSRYLVKRTGEKVFLECVQDMDHENMFWYRQDPGLGLRLIYFSYDVKMKEKGDIPEGYSVSREKKERFSLILESASTNQTSMYLCASSPADRTTDTQYFGPGTRLTVL.